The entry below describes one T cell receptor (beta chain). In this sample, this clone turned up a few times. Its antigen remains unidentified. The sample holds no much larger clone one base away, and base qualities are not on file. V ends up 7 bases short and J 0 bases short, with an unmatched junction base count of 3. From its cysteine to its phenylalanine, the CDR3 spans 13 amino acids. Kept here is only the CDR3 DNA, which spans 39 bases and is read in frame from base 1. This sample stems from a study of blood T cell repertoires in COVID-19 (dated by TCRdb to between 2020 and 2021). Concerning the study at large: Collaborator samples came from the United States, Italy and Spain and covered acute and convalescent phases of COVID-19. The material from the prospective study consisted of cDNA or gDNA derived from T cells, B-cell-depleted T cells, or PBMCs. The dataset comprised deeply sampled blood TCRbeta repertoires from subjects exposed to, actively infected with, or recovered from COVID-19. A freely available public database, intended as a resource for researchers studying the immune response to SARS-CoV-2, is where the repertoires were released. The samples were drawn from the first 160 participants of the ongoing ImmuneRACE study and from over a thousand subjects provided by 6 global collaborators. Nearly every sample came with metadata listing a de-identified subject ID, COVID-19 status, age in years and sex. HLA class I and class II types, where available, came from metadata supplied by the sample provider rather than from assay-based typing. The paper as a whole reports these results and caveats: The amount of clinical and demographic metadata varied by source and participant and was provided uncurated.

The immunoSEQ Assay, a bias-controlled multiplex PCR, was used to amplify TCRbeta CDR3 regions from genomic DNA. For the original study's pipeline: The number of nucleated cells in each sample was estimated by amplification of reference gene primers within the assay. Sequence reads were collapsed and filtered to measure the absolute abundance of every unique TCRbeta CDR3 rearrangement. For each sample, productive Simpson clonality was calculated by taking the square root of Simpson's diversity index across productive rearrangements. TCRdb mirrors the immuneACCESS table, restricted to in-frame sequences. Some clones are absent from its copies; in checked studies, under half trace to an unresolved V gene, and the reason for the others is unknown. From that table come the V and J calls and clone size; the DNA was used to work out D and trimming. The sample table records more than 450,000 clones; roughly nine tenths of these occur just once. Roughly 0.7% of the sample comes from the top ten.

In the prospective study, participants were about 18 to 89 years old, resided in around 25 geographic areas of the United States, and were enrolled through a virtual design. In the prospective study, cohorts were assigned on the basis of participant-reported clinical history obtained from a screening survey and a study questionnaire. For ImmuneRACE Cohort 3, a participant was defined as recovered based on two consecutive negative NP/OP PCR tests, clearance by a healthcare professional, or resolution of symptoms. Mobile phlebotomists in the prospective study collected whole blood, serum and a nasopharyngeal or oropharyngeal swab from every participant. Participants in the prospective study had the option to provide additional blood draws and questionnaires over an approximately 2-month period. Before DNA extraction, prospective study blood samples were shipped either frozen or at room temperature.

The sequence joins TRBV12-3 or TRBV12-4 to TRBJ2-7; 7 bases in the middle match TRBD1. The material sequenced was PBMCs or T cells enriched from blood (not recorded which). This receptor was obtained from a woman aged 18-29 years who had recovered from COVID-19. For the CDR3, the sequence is CASTGTASYEQYF. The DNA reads TGTGCCAGCACCGGGACAGCCTCCTACGAGCAGTACTTC.